Included here is one TCR beta chain sequence, with context. Each patient's relapse followed autologous stem cell transplantation, and brentuximab vedotin exposure varied. Thawed PBMCs underwent magnetic negative selection to yield purified CD4+ T cells. This sample is drawn from a study of PD-1 blockade in classical Hodgkin lymphoma. Profiling relied on immunoSEQ multiplex PCR, and the TCRdb table lists in-frame clones only, not all of them. The sample contains about 12,000 clones, around four fifths of which appear only once. The V end lost 1 base, the J end lost 5 bases, and 15 bases lay between the germline ends. Germline V gives CDR1 SGHDT, CDR2 YYEEEE. The CDR3 runs 15 residues.

This chain connects TRBV5-6 to TRBJ2-5; perhaps TRBD1 as D (6 bases). The specimen comprised CD4+ T cells from blood, sampled at baseline. The sequence derives from a human donor with classical Hodgkin lymphoma. Here the CDR3 reads CASSLFQGRQETQYF. CDR3 DNA: TGTGCCAGCAGCTTGTTCCAGGGGCGCCAGGAGACCCAGTACTTC.